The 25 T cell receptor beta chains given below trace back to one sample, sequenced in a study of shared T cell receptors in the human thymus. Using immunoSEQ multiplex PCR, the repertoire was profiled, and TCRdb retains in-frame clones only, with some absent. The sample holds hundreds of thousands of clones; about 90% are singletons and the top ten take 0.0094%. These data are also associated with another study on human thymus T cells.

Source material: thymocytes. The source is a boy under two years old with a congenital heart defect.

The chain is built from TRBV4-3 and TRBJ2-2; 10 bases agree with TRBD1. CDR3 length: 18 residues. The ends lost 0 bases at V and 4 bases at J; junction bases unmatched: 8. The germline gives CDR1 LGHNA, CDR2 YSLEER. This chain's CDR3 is CASSQDGGDRGPTGELFF. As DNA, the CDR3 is TGCGCCAGCAGCCAAGATGGGGGAGACAGGGGGCCCACCGGGGAGCTGTTTTTT.

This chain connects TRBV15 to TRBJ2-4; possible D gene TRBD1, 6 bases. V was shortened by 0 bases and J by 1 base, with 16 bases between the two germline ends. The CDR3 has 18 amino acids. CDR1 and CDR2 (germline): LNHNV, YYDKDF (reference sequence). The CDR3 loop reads CATSRESPQGKAKNIQYF. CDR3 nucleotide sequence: TGTGCCACCAGCAGAGAGAGCCCCCAGGGGAAGGCCAAAAACATTCAGTACTTC.

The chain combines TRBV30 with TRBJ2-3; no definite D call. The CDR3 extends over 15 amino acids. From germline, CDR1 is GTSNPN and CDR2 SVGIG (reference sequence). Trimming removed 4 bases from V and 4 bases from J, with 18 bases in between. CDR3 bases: TGTGCCTGGACGGGTGCTAGAGGAGTCGCAGATACGCAGTATTTT. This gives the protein CAWTGARGVADTQYF.

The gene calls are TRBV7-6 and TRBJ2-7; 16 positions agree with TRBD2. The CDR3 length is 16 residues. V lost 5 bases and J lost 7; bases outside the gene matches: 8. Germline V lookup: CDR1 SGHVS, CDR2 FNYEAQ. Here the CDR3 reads CASSPGLAGGPGEQYF. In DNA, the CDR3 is TGTGCCAGCAGCCCGGGACTAGCGGGAGGGCCCGGGGAGCAGTACTTC.

The CDR3 loop reads CASSQDGGDGYNSPLHF. The CDR3 nucleotides read TGCGCCAGCAGCCAAGATGGGGGGGACGGGTATAATTCACCCCTCCACTTT. The rearrangement uses TRBV4-1 and TRBJ1-6; tentative D call: TRBD1 (5 bases). The V end lost 0 bases, the J end lost 4 bases, and 13 bases lay between the germline ends. This CDR3 is 17 amino acids long. CDR1 MGHRA and CDR2 YSYEKL come from the germline V gene.

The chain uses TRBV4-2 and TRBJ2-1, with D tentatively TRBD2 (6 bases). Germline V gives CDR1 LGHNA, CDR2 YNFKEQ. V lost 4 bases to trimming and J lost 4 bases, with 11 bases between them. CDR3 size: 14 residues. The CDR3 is CASSLRLDYNEQFF. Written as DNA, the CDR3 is TGTGCCAGCAGCCTTAGACTAGATTACAATGAGCAGTTCTTC.

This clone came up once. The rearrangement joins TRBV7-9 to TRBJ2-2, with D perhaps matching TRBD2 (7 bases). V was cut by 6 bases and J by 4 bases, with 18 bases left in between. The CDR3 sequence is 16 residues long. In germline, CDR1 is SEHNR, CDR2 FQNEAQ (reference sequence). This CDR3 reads CASRTKMGGLTGELFF. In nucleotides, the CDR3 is TGTGCCAGCAGAACAAAGATGGGGGGGCTCACCGGGGAGCTGTTTTTT. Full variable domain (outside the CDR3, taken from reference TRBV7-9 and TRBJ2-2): DTGVSQNPRHKITKRGQNVTFRCDPISEHNRLYWYRQTLGQGPEFLTYFQNEAQLEKSRLLSDRFSAERPKGSFSTLEIQRTEQGDSAMYLCASRTKMGGLTGELFFGEGSRLTVL.

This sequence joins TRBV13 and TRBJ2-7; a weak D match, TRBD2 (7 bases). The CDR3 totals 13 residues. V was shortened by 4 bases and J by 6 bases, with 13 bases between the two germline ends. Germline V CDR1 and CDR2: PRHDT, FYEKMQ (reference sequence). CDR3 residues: CASSSHGGLEQYF. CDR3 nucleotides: TGTGCCAGCAGCTCACACGGGGGGCTCGAGCAGTACTTC.

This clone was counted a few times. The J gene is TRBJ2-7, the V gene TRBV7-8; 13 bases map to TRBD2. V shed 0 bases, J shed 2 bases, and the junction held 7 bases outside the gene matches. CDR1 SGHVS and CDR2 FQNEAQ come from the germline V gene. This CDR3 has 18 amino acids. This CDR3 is CASSLAPLGLAGAYEQYF. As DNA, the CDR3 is TGTGCCAGCAGCTTAGCCCCGTTAGGACTAGCGGGAGCCTACGAGCAGTACTTC. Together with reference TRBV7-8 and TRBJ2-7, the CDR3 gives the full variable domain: GAGVSQSPRYKVAKRGQDVALRCDPISGHVSLFWYQQALGQGPEFLTYFQNEAQLDKSGLPSDRFFAERPEGSVSTLKIQRTQQEDSAVYLCASSLAPLGLAGAYEQYFGPGTRLTVT.

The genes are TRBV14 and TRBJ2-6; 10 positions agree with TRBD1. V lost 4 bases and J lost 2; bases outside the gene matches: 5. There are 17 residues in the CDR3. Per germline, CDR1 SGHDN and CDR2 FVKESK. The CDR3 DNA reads TGTGCCAGCAGCCGGACAGGGGGATTAACTGGGGCCAACGTCCTGACTTTC. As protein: CASSRTGGLTGANVLTF.

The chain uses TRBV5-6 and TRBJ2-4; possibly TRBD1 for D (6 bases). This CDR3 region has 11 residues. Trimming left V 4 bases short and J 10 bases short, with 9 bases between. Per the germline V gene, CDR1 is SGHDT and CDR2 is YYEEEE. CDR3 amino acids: CASSKQGIQYF. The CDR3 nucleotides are TGTGCCAGCAGCAAACAGGGAATTCAGTACTTC.

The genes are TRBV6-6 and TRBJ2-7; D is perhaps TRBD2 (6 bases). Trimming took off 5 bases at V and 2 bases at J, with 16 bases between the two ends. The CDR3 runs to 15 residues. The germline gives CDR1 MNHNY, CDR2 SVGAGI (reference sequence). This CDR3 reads CASSTAPGVAYEQYF. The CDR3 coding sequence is TGTGCCAGCAGTACAGCCCCGGGAGTGGCCTACGAGCAGTACTTC.

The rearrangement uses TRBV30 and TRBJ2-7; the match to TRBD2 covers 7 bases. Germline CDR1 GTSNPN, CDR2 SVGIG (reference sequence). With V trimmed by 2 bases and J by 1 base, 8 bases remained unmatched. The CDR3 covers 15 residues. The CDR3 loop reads CAWSTAGPLSYEQYF. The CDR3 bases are TGTGCCTGGAGTACAGCGGGGCCACTTTCCTACGAGCAGTACTTC.

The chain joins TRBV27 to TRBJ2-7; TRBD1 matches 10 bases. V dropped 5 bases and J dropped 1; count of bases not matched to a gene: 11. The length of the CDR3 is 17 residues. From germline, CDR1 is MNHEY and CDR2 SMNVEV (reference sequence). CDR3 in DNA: TGTGCCAGCAGTAACCGGGACAGGGGCAAATCTTCCTACGAGCAGTACTTC. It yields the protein CASSNRDRGKSSYEQYF.

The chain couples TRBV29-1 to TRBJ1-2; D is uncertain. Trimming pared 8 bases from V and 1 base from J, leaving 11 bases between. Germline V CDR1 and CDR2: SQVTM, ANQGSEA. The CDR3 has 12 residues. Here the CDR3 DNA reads TGCAGCTCCATGGAGGTTAACTATGGCTACACCTTC. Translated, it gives CSSMEVNYGYTF.

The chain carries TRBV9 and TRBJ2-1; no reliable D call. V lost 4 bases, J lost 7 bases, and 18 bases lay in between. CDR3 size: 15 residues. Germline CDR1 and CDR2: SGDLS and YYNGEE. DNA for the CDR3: TGTGCCAGCAGCCCCCTCTGTGATTCGGAGAATGAGCAGTTCTTC. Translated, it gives CASSPLCDSENEQFF.

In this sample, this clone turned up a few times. The CDR3 region is CAILNQGEFYGYTF. The DNA of the CDR3 is TGTGCCATCTTAAACCAGGGGGAATTTTATGGCTACACCTTC. V is TRBV10-3 and J is TRBJ1-2; 7 bases agree with TRBD1. Germline V gene data show CDR1 as ENHRY and CDR2 as SYGVKD. With 8 bases clipped from V and 5 bases from J, the junction kept 11 bases outside the gene matches. The CDR3 is 14 amino acids.

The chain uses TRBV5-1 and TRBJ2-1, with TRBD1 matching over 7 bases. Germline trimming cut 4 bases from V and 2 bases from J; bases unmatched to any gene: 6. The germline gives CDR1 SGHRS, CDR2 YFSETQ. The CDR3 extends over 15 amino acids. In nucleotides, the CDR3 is TGCGCCAGCAGCCTCCGGGACAGAACCTACAATGAGCAGTTCTTC. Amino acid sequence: CASSLRDRTYNEQFF.

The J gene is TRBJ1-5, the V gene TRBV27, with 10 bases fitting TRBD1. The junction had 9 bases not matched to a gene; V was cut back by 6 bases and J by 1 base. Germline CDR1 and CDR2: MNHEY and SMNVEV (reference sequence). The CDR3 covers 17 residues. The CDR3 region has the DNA TGTGCCAGCAGAGGACAGGGGGATCATCGAAGCAATCAGCCCCAGCATTTT. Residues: CASRGQGDHRSNQPQHF.

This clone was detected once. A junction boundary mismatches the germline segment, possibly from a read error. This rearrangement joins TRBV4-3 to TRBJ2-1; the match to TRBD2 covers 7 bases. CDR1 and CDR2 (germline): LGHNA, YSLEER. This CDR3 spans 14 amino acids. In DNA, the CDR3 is TGCGCCAGCAGCCCGGGCCCTAAAACTAGCGCTAGGGTCTTC. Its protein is CASSPGPKTSARVF.

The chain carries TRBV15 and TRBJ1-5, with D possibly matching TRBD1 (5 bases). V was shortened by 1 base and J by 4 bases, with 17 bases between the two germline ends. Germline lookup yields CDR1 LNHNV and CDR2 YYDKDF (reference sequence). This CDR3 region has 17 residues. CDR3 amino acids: CATSRGPLRGQNQPQHF. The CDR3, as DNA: TGTGCCACCAGCAGAGGACCCCTTAGGGGTCAAAATCAGCCCCAGCATTTT.

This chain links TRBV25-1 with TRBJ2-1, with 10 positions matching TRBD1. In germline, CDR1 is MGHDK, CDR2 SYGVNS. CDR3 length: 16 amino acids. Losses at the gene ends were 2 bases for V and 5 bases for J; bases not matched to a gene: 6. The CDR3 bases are TGTGCCAGCAGTGAAGTGGACAGGGGGGAGGACAATGAGCAGTTCTTC. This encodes CASSEVDRGEDNEQFF. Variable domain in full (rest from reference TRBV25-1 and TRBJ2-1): EADIYQTPRYLVIGTGKKITLECSQTMGHDKMYWYQQDPGMELHLIHYSYGVNSTEKGDLSSESTVSRIRTEHFPLTLESARPSHTSQYLCASSEVDRGEDNEQFFGPGTRLTVL.

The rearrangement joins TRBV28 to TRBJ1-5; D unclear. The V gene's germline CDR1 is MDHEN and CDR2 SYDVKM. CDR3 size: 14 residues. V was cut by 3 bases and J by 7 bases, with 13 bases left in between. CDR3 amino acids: CASSFYVRRQPQHF. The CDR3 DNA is TGTGCCAGCAGTTTTTATGTCCGGAGGCAGCCCCAGCATTTT.

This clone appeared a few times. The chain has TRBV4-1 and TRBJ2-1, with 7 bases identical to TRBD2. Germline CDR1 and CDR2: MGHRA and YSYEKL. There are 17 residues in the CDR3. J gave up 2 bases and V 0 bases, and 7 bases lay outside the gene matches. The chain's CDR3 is CASSQDPAGVTYNEQFF. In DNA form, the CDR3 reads TGCGCCAGCAGCCAAGATCCGGCGGGGGTTACCTACAATGAGCAGTTCTTC.

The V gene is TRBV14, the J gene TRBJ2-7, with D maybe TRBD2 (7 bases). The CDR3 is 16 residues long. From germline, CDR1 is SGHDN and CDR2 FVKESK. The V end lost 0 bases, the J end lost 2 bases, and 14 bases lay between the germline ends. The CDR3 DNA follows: TGTGCCAGCAGCCAAGACGCCGGGGGGCACCCCTACGAGCAGTACTTC. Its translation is CASSQDAGGHPYEQYF.